The T cell receptor (beta chain) under discussion was sequenced for a study of neurological immune-mediated disorders (dated by TCRdb to the late 2010s). At the level of the whole study: Peripheral blood TCR-beta repertoires from patients with HTLV-I-associated myelopathy (HAM/TSP), patients with multiple sclerosis, and healthy controls were compared in the study using UMI-based sequencing. The 85 to 110 TCR-beta libraries included longitudinal samples, technical triplicates and paired sorted CD4+ and CD8+ T-cell subsets alongside PBMC samples. The cohort was made up of 68 subjects, consisting of roughly 14 HAM/TSP patients, 35 or so multiple sclerosis patients and 20 or so healthy controls.

cDNA synthesis used template-switch 5'RACE with a primer carrying a 10-nucleotide random unique molecular identifier tagging each TCR transcript. Every sequencing run covered 15-18 subjects and yielded more than 170 million TCR-beta sequences. Total RNA was extracted with the RNeasy kit. The KAPA Real-time Library Amplification kit was used to amplify TCR-beta VDJ regions with primers targeting the TCR constant region and the 5'RACE anchor. A first PCR added sample indexes and Illumina adaptors, and a second PCR then raised library yield. The roughly 650 bp TCR product was size-selected on a 2% E-gel SizeSelection system after Ampure bead purification. Before pooling, library quality was assessed on a Bioanalyzer, concentration was determined with Qubit, and library quantification was performed with the Kapa Library Quantification kit. Paired-end 2 x 150 bp sequencing of the libraries was performed on an Illumina HiSeq 2500. To increase sequence diversity, about 25-30% phiX was spiked into each library pool. Processing in the source paper ran as follows. Quality-filtered reads were processed with the UMI-based MiGEC pipeline, and over 90% of raw TCR sequences were removed by the MiGEC pipeline during error correction. IMGT germline references were used for aligning VDJ genes, and each clonotype was defined as a unique CDR3 amino acid sequence together with its V-J genes. Clonal expansion, Shannon diversity and CDR3 relatedness were evaluated with VDJtools (CalcPairwiseDistances, ClusterSamples), while phylogenetic trees were built in CLCbio workbench. Clones with at least 8 unique UMIs were defined as expanded, with this threshold being based on coefficient-of-variation modelling across technical triplicates. Clones were called with MiXCR by TCRdb after fastp trimmed the public reads at Q25, and only in-frame beta chains were retained. Each entry is one CDR3 protein sequence, shown with its most common DNA and genes. What appears here as the V and J calls and clone size reflects TCRdb's work, not the paper's. This sample holds tens of thousands of distinct CDR3 sequences; about 9.4% were observed only once. Together, the top ten hold 1.5% to 2% of the sample.

The healthy controls were volunteers from blood banks in Maryland, USA. Unsorted PBMC libraries were generated from 2 million PBMCs stored in RNAlater at -80 °C until RNA extraction. PBMCs were separated from peripheral blood using Ficoll-Hypaque density gradient centrifugation and then cryopreserved in liquid nitrogen. This clonotype was seen at least ten times. Its recognized antigen is unknown. Nothing much larger sits one base from this clone, and base qualities are not available. V loses 0 bases of germline sequence and J loses 2 bases, and the interval between the two ends is 14 bases. The germline V gene sets CDR1 to MGHRA and CDR2 to YSYEKL. There are 16 amino acids in the CDR3, from cysteine to phenylalanine inclusive. Only CDR3 DNA remains: 48 bases, in frame from the first base. Beyond this particular receptor, the publication reports: Expanded clones from different subjects shared no identical CDR3 amino acid sequences, which suggests that TCR-beta repertoires were private in all groups. TCR clonal expansion was highest in HAM/TSP patients and lowest in MS patients, with MS patients falling below even healthy controls.

The receptor comes from a man aged 45-65 years in good health. This sequence uses TRBV4-1 and TRBJ2-7, with TRBD1 perhaps the D gene, on 6 matching bases. The sequencing sample was made of PBMCs. The nucleotide sequence reads TGCGCCAGCAGCCAAGATACGGGACACAATCCCTACGAGCAGTACTTC. This yields the protein CASSQDTGHNPYEQYF.